One and the same sample provided the 13 T cell receptor beta chains below, sequenced in a study of human T cells and chemical hapten exposure. This sample's time point: pre-sensitization, week 0. Specified treatment: therapeutic diphenylcyclopropenone sensitization with weekly scalp DPC. TCRdb reprocessed the RACE reads with MiXCR, giving one entry per CDR3 protein. This table has fewer than 300,000 distinct CDR3 sequences, approximately 8% appearing once. The source material was whole blood, sampled in connection with sensitization to the hapten diphenylcyclopropenone (DPC). These receptors were obtained from a man younger than 30 with alopecia areata. Some clones in this sample may be carry-over from other donors' samples.

The table lists this clonotype with a few counts. The rearrangement links TRBV27 to TRBJ1-1, with D unclear. Germline lookup yields CDR1 MNHEY and CDR2 SMNVEV (reference sequence). Trimming pared 2 bases from V and 4 bases from J, leaving 11 bases between. The CDR3 is 14 amino acids. The CDR3 DNA sequence: TGTGCCAGCAGTTTAGCCGGGTTTTCCACTGAAGCTTTCTTT. This translates into CASSLAGFSTEAFF.

The CDR3: CASSLDGQMDTGELFF. CDR3 coding DNA: TGCGCCAGCAGCTTGGATGGACAGATGGACACCGGGGAGCTGTTTTTT. The gene calls are TRBV5-1 and TRBJ2-2, with a weak D call TRBD1 (6 bases). The V gene lost 0 bases and the J gene lost 3 bases, with 12 bases spanning the gap. CDR1 and CDR2 (germline): SGHRS, YFSETQ. CDR3 length: 16 amino acids.

V and J are TRBV7-6 and TRBJ2-2; D remains unclear. Germline CDR1 and CDR2: SGHVS and FNYEAQ. V was pared by 6 bases and J by 4 bases, with 15 bases between. The CDR3 has 15 residues. CDR3 protein: CASRPTGGSTGELFF. CDR3 DNA: TGTGCCAGCAGGCCCACCGGCGGCAGCACCGGGGAGCTGTTTTTT.

This clonotype turned up a few times. The V and J genes are TRBV11-2 and TRBJ2-5; D uncertain. There are 12 residues in the CDR3. The V end was cut by 3 bases, the J end by 2 bases, with 4 bases between. The germline gives CDR1 SGHAT, CDR2 FQNNGV. The DNA for the CDR3 is TGTGCCAGCAGCTTTAATCAAGAGACCCAGTACTTC. This sequence encodes CASSFNQETQYF.

The rearrangement links TRBV2 to TRBJ2-3, with D possibly being TRBD2 (6 bases). V was pared by 9 bases and J by 2 bases, with 18 bases between. Germline CDR1 SNHLY, CDR2 FYNNEI. The CDR3 contains 15 residues. The CDR3 reads CASTRGDSHTDTQYF. Here the CDR3 DNA reads TGTGCCAGTACTCGCGGGGACTCCCACACAGATACGCAGTATTTT.

This clonotype showed up just a few times. The CDR3 loop is CASSLLTEAFF. The CDR3 coding sequence is TGTGCCAGCAGCTTATTGACTGAAGCTTTCTTT. This chain links TRBV7-9 with TRBJ1-1; no firm D call. V was trimmed by 2 bases and J by 5 bases, leaving 3 bases between them. From germline, CDR1 is SEHNR and CDR2 FQNEAQ (reference sequence). CDR3 size: 11 residues.

This clonotype was counted ten times or more. J is TRBJ1-4 and V is TRBV28; 9 positions match TRBD1. Trimming at V came to 4 bases and at J to 5 bases, leaving 5 bases not matched to a gene. Per the germline V gene, CDR1 is MDHEN and CDR2 is SYDVKM. The CDR3 is 15 amino acids. The CDR3 is CASSSPTGGNEKLFF. CDR3 DNA sequence: TGTGCCAGCAGTTCCCCGACAGGGGGGAATGAAAAACTGTTTTTT.

At least ten counts were recorded for this clonotype. The chain is built from TRBV12-3 or TRBV12-4 and TRBJ1-6, with unresolved D. CDR3 size: 14 residues. The V gene lost 2 bases and the J gene lost 7 bases, with 9 bases spanning the gap. The CDR3 reads CASSLPSGNSPLHF. CDR3 nucleotides: TGTGCCAGCAGTTTACCTTCCGGGAATTCACCCCTCCACTTT.

This clonotype has a handful of counts. The V and J genes are TRBV10-3 and TRBJ2-2; D gene uncertain. This CDR3 has 15 residues. The germline V and J ends were trimmed by 8 bases and 3 bases, with 16 bases remaining between them. Germline CDR1 is ENHRY and CDR2 is SYGVKD. The CDR3 spells CAILGPKPDTGELFF. CDR3 sequence (DNA): TGTGCCATCCTAGGACCCAAACCGGACACCGGGGAGCTGTTTTTT.

This clonotype showed up many times. J is TRBJ2-1 and V is TRBV12-3 or TRBV12-4; D is undetermined. Between the trimmed V and J ends, which lost 6 bases and 5 bases, there was a span of 11 bases. CDR3 length: 13 amino acids. The CDR3 sequence is CASSFQRDNEQFF. The CDR3 DNA follows: TGTGCCAGCAGCTTCCAACGGGACAATGAGCAGTTCTTC.

This clonotype was seen a handful of times. The chain uses TRBV20-1 and TRBJ2-2, with 7 positions matching TRBD1. V trimming: 4 bases; J trimming: 1 base; junction bases outside the gene matches: 3. This CDR3 has 14 residues. Germline CDR1 is DFQATT and CDR2 is SNEGSKA (reference sequence). CDR3 loop: CSAIRDRNTGELFF. In DNA, the CDR3 is TGCAGTGCTATCAGGGACAGGAACACCGGGGAGCTGTTTTTT.

This clonotype was seen a handful of times. The V call is TRBV6-5, the J call TRBJ2-3; D remains unclear. Looked up from germline, CDR1 is MNHEY and CDR2 is SVGAGI. The CDR3 consists of 15 residues. V was shortened by 0 bases and J by 3 bases, with 10 bases between the two germline ends. For the CDR3, the DNA is TGTGCCAGCAGTTACTCAGGCAGAACAACAGATACGCAGTATTTT. Residues: CASSYSGRTTDTQYF.

The chain is built from TRBV20-1 and TRBJ1-1; no definite D call. The V and J ends lost 0 bases and 0 bases respectively, with 8 bases between them. The CDR3 contains 14 residues. Germline-derived CDR1 and CDR2 are DFQATT and SNEGSKA (reference sequence). The CDR3: CSARDARMNTEAFF. In nucleotides, the CDR3 is TGCAGTGCTAGAGACGCGCGCATGAACACTGAAGCTTTCTTT.